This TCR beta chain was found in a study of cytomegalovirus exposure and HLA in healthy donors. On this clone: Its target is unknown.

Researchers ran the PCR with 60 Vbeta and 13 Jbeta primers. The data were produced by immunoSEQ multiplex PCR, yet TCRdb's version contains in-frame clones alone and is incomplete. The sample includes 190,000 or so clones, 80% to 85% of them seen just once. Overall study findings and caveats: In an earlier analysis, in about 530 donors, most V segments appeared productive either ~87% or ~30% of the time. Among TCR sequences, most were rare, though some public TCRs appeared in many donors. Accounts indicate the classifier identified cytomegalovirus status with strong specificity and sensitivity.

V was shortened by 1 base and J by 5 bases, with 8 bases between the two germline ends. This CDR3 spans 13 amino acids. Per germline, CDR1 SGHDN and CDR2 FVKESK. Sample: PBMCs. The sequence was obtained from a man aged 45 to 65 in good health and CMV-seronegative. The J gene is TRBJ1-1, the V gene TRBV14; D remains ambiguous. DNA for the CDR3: TGTGCCAGCAGCCAAGTGGTTCAGACTGAAGCTTTCTTT. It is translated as CASSQVVQTEAFF.